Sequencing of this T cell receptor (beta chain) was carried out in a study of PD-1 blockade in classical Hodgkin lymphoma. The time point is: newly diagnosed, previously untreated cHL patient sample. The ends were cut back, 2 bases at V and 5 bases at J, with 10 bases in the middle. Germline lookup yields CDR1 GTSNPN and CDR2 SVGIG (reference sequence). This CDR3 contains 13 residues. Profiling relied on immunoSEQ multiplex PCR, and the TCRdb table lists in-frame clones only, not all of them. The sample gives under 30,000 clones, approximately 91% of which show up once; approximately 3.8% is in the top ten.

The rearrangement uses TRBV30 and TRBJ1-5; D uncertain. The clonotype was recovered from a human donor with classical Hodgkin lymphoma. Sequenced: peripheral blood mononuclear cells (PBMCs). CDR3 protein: CAWSNLRDQPQHF. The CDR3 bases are TGTGCCTGGAGTAACCTACGAGATCAGCCCCAGCATTTT. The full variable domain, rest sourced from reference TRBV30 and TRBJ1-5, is SQTIHQWPATLVQPVGSPLSLECTVEGTSNPNLYWYRQAAGRGLQLLFYSVGIGQISSEVPQNLSASRPQDRQFILSSKKLLLSDSGFYLCAWSNLRDQPQHFGDGTRLSIL.